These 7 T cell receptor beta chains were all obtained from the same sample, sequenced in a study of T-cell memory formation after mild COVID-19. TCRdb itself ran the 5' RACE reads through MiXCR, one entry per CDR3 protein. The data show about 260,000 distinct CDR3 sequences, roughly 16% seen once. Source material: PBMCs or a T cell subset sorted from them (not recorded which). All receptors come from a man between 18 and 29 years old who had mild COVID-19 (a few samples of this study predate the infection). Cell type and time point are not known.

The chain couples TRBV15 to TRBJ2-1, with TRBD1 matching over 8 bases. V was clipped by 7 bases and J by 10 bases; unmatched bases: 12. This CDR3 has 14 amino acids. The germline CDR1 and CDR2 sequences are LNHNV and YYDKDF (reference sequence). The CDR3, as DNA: TGTGCCACCACCTGGGACAGGCCCTTCCCGGAGCAGTTCTTC. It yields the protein CATTWDRPFPEQFF.

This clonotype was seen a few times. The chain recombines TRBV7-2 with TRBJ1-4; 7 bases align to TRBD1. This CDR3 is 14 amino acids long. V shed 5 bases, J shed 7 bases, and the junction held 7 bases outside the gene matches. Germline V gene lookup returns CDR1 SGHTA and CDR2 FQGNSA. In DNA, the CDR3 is TGTGCCAGCAGCCTTCAGGGGGGACGTGAAAAACTGTTTTTT. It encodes CASSLQGGREKLFF.

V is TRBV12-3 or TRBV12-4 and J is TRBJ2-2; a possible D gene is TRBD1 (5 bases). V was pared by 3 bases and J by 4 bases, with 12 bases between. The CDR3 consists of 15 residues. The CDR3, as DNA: TGTGCCAGCAGTTTTCGCCAGGGTCGCACCGGGGAGCTGTTTTTT. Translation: CASSFRQGRTGELFF.

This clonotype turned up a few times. The CDR3 region is CAISERQGYEQYV. The CDR3 coding sequence is TGTGCCATCAGTGAGCGGCAGGGGTACGAGCAGTACGTC. The chain couples TRBV10-3 to TRBJ2-7, with D tentatively TRBD1 (6 bases). V dropped 2 bases and J dropped 4 bases, with 9 bases sitting between them. The CDR3 contains 13 residues. Germline CDR1 reads ENHRY; CDR2 reads SYGVKD.

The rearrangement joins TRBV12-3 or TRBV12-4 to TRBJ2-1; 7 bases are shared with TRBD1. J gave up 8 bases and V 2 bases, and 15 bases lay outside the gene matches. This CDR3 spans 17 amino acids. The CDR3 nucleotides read TGTGCCAGCAGTTTAACCAGACAGGGTACCTTCCTCGATGAGCAGTTCTTC. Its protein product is CASSLTRQGTFLDEQFF.

CDR3 region: CASSYPYLQDNSPLHF. CDR3 DNA: TGCGCCAGCAGCTATCCCTATCTCCAGGATAATTCACCCCTCCACTTT. This chain links TRBV4-1 with TRBJ1-6; no clear D gene. This CDR3 region has 16 residues. CDR1 MGHRA and CDR2 YSYEKL come from the germline V gene. With 5 bases removed from V and 5 bases from J, the gap between germline ends came to 16 bases.

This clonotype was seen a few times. The CDR3 protein is CSVMGGVGYNEQFF. The CDR3 nucleotides read TGCAGCGTTATGGGGGGAGTGGGCTACAATGAGCAGTTCTTC. The chain is built from TRBV29-1 and TRBJ2-1, with D possibly being TRBD2 (6 bases). The CDR3 covers 14 residues. Between the trimmed V and J ends, which lost 5 bases and 3 bases, there was a span of 14 bases. Germline-derived CDR1 and CDR2 are SQVTM and ANQGSEA.